A selection of T cell receptor beta chains follows, all from one sample in a study of beta chain features in type 1 diabetes. Some clones are missing from TCRdb's copy, which holds only in-frame ones; the method was immunoSEQ multiplex PCR. The sample comprises about 120,000 clones, around 17% of which are singletons, and 2% to 3% rests with the top ten. Sequencing input: central memory CD4+ T cells from blood. The receptors were gathered from a man aged 25-45 years with type 1 diabetes. CDR3s include the opening cysteine and the closing phenylalanine or tryptophan. The D gene is left open where the match is weak. Clone size, where shown, is once, few, many, or a class for clones that have expanded.

TRBJ1-1	TRBV5-6	-	TRBD1	CASSLRVGQGYSTEAFF	TGTGCCAGCAGCTTGAGGGTAGGACAGGGCTATAGCACTGAAGCTTTCTTT
TRBJ2-7	TRBV30	-	-	CAWSGMASYEQYF	TGTGCCTGGAGTGGGATGGCGTCCTACGAGCAGTACTTC
TRBJ1-3	TRBV30	-	-	CAWSVLRQSGNTIYF	TGTGCCTGGAGTGTACTCCGACAATCTGGAAACACCATATATTTT
TRBJ1-4	TRBV4-3	-	-	CASSQARPNEKLFF	TGCGCCAGCAGCCAAGCACGGCCCAATGAAAAACTGTTTTTT
TRBJ1-2	TRBV7-9	few	-	CASSPSLNGYTF	TGTGCCAGCAGCCCAAGCCTCAATGGCTACACCTTC
TRBJ2-7	TRBV9	-	-	CASSSGLPGGEQYF	TGTGCCAGCAGCTCAGGACTTCCCGGAGGCGAGCAGTACTTC
TRBJ2-7	TRBV5-1	-	TRBD1	CASSFGTGISEQYF	TGCGCCAGCAGCTTCGGGACAGGGATTTCCGAGCAGTACTTC
TRBJ2-7	TRBV2	few	-	CASKMEVDEQYF	TGTGCCAGCAAGATGGAGGTTGACGAGCAGTACTTC
TRBJ1-1	TRBV7-2	few	-	CASSLGALNTEAFF	TGTGCCAGCAGCTTAGGGGCCCTGAACACTGAAGCTTTCTTT
TRBJ2-7	TRBV6-1	-	-	CASSETLQSSYEQYF	TGTGCCAGCAGTGAAACGTTACAGAGCTCCTACGAGCAGTACTTC
TRBJ2-5	TRBV7-2	many	-	CASSSASPGTQYF	TGTGCCAGCAGCTCCGCCAGCCCCGGGACCCAGTACTTC
TRBJ2-3	TRBV6-5	-	-	CASSYRGDTQYF	TGTGCCAGCAGTTACAGGGGCGATACGCAGTATTTT
TRBJ2-3	TRBV11-2	-	-	CASSFAGRELGTDTQYF	TGTGCCAGCAGCTTCGCTGGCCGGGAGCTGGGCACAGATACGCAGTATTTT
TRBJ2-5	TRBV7-8	few	-	CASSFPAMETQYF	TGTGCCAGCAGCTTCCCAGCCATGGAGACCCAGTACTTC
TRBJ1-6	TRBV6-5	-	-	CASSYRGNNSPLHF	TGTGCCAGCAGTTACCGGGGCAACAATTCACCCCTCCACTTT
TRBJ2-4	TRBV11-2	few	-	CASSRGGIQYF	TGTGCCAGCAGCCGGGGAGGCATTCAGTACTTC
TRBJ2-3	TRBV9	few	-	CASSVSHRTDTQYF	TGTGCCAGCAGCGTAAGCCACCGGACAGATACGCAGTATTTT
TRBJ2-1	TRBV19	many	-	CASSLRHYNEQFF	TGTGCCAGTAGTCTCCGACACTACAATGAGCAGTTCTTC
TRBJ1-6	TRBV9	-	-	CASSVEPGRDSPLHF	TGTGCCAGCAGCGTAGAGCCAGGGAGGGATTCACCCCTCCACTTT
TRBJ2-5	TRBV7-9	few	TRBD2	CASSLALGGQETQYF	TGTGCCAGCAGCTTAGCGCTGGGAGGGCAAGAGACCCAGTACTTC
TRBJ1-5	TRBV30	-	-	CAWSSGFGGNQPQHF	TGTGCCTGGAGTTCAGGGTTTGGAGGGAATCAGCCCCAGCATTTT
TRBJ2-2	TRBV5-1	-	TRBD1	CASSAGTGVESGELFF	TGCGCCAGCAGCGCCGGGACAGGGGTTGAGTCCGGGGAGCTGTTTTTT
TRBJ1-2	TRBV4-1	once	TRBD1	CASSQGTGGAYGYTF	TGCGCCAGCAGCCAAGGGACAGGTGGGGCCTATGGCTACACCTTC
TRBJ1-2	TRBV25-1	-	-	CASSAQYGYTF	TGTGCCAGCAGTGCACAGTATGGCTACACCTTC
TRBJ2-7	TRBV28	-	TRBD1	CASTGGGTGGDEQYF	TGTGCCAGCACCGGCGGCGGGACAGGGGGTGACGAGCAGTACTTC
TRBJ2-3	TRBV7-2	-	TRBD1	CASSQEDRVAGDTQYF	TGCGCCAGCAGCCAGGAGGACAGGGTCGCCGGAGATACGCAGTATTTT
TRBJ1-6	TRBV4-2	-	-	CASSQENSPLHF	TGTGCCAGCAGCCAAGAAAATTCACCCCTCCACTTT
TRBJ2-3	TRBV4-2	few	-	CASSRTGTLQGTQYF	TGTGCCAGCAGCCGAACCGGGACTCTGCAGGGTACGCAGTATTTT
TRBJ2-3	TRBV7-9	many	-	CASSSSTDTQYF	TGTGCCAGCAGTTCCAGCACAGATACGCAGTATTTT
TRBJ2-1	TRBV7-9	-	-	CASSGRNNEQFF	TGTGCCAGCAGTGGTCGCAACAATGAGCAGTTCTTC
TRBJ2-3	TRBV7-9	few	-	CASSLTEEGDTQYF	TGTGCCAGCAGCTTGACGGAGGAAGGAGATACGCAGTATTTT
TRBJ2-1	TRBV10-3	few	-	CAISGREYNEQFF	TGTGCCATCAGTGGCCGGGAGTACAATGAGCAGTTCTTC
TRBJ2-3	TRBV7-2	-	-	CASSLSISTDTQYF	TGTGCCAGCAGCTTGTCGATTAGCACAGATACGCAGTATTTT
TRBJ2-3	TRBV7-6	-	-	CASSFRASTDTQYF	TGTGCCAGCAGCTTCAGGGCCAGCACAGATACGCAGTATTTT
TRBJ2-5	TRBV5-1	-	-	CASSLGGTEQETQYF	TGCGCCAGCAGCTTGGGCGGGACAGAGCAAGAGACCCAGTACTTC
TRBJ2-3	TRBV2	-	TRBD2	CASSPVAGTDTQYF	TGTGCCAGCAGTCCGGTAGCGGGAACAGATACGCAGTATTTT
TRBJ2-3	TRBV28	few	TRBD1	CASSRDRGWADTQYF	TGTGCCAGCAGTCGGGACAGGGGCTGGGCAGATACGCAGTATTTT
TRBJ1-4	TRBV7-2	-	TRBD1	CASSPPPGQGRKLFF	TGTGCCAGCAGCCCCCCACCGGGACAGGGAAGAAAACTGTTTTTT
TRBJ1-6	TRBV7-2	many	-	CASSLAGGGNSPLHF	TGTGCCAGCAGCTTAGCGGGTGGAGGGAATTCACCCCTCCACTTT
TRBJ2-7	TRBV6-1	few	-	CASSERGDNTYEQYF	TGTGCCAGCAGTGAAAGGGGGGATAACACGTACGAGCAGTACTTC
TRBJ2-7	TRBV10-3	-	-	CAISAPASYEQYF	TGTGCCATCAGTGCCCCGGCCTCCTACGAGCAGTACTTC
TRBJ1-1	TRBV9	few	-	CASSTSTTHGTEAFF	TGTGCCAGCAGCACCTCAACAACCCATGGCACTGAAGCTTTCTTT
TRBJ2-2	TRBV7-9	few	TRBD2	CASSREADTGELFF	TGTGCCAGCAGCCGGGAGGCGGACACCGGGGAGCTGTTTTTT
TRBJ1-4	TRBV12-5	-	-	CASGETDEKLFF	TGTGCTAGTGGAGAGACAGATGAAAAACTGTTTTTT
TRBJ2-4	TRBV13	-	-	CASSFLWQGKNIQYF	TGTGCCAGCAGCTTCCTCTGGCAGGGTAAAAACATTCAGTACTTC
TRBJ2-1	TRBV28	-	-	CASTLGSSYNEQFF	TGTGCCAGCACCCTCGGGAGCTCCTACAATGAGCAGTTCTTC
TRBJ1-5	TRBV2	-	-	CASSGGPDSNQPQHF	TGTGCCAGCAGTGGGGGACCAGATAGCAATCAGCCCCAGCATTTT
TRBJ2-4	TRBV5-8	few	-	CASSYTVNLAKNIQYF	TGTGCCAGCAGCTATACAGTAAATCTAGCCAAAAACATTCAGTACTTC
TRBJ2-1	TRBV7-2	few	-	CASSSAWGPYNEQFF	TGTGCCAGCAGCTCCGCGTGGGGACCCTACAATGAGCAGTTCTTC
TRBJ2-7	TRBV7-2	-	-	CAVRQGLDEQYF	TGTGCCGTCCGACAGGGACTCGACGAGCAGTACTTC
TRBJ2-2	TRBV14	many	-	CASSSEGQNTGELFF	TGTGCCAGCAGCTCAGAAGGGCAGAACACCGGGGAGCTGTTTTTT
TRBJ1-2	TRBV2	-	TRBD1	CASSVTGGGYGYTF	TGTGCCAGCAGTGTAACAGGGGGCGGCTATGGCTACACCTTC
TRBJ2-5	TRBV7-2	few	-	CASSSQRGETQYF	TGTGCCAGCAGCTCACAGAGAGGGGAGACCCAGTACTTC
TRBJ1-1	TRBV11-2	-	TRBD1	CASSTDRGTEAFF	TGTGCCAGCAGCACTGACAGGGGCACTGAAGCTTTCTTT
TRBJ2-5	TRBV6-5	few	-	CASSYSGSQETQYF	TGTGCCAGCAGTTACTCTGGGAGCCAAGAGACCCAGTACTTC
TRBJ1-2	TRBV4-1	many	-	CASRRREADYGYTF	TGCGCCAGCAGGCGCAGGGAGGCGGACTATGGCTACACCTTC
TRBJ2-7	TRBV5-6	few	TRBD1	CASSLYYNRDRAHEQYF	TGTGCCAGCAGCCTCTATTACAACAGGGACAGGGCCCACGAGCAGTACTTC
TRBJ1-5	TRBV6-5	few	-	CASSPSVEVQPQHF	TGTGCCAGCAGCCCCTCGGTAGAGGTTCAGCCCCAGCATTTT
TRBJ2-3	TRBV30	-	TRBD2	CAWRSSGGTDTQYF	TGTGCCTGGAGAAGTAGCGGGGGCACAGATACGCAGTATTTT